This T cell receptor beta chain stems from a study of Ad26.COV2.S vaccination and SARS-CoV-2 variants. The overall study: Enrollment placed the donor in the COV1001 Ad26.COV2.S trial arm.

Noted treatment: roughly 20 received Ad26.COV2.S at low or high dose, single or two shots; about five received placebo; per-sample allocation not given. All samples were drawn on day 63, counting from the first vaccine or placebo injection. Expression of Wuhan-strain SARS-CoV-2 spike came from the Ad26 vector that formed the vaccine. The assay was immunoSEQ multiplex PCR, and TCRdb's table has in-frame clones only and misses some. Of almost 400,000 clones listed, around nine tenths are singletons. Unmatched junction bases numbered 2, after V lost 3 bases and J lost 3 bases. There are 13 residues in the CDR3.

The receptor comes from a person between 18 and 60 years old who received the Ad26.COV2.S COVID-19 vaccine or a placebo. V usage is TRBV12-3 or TRBV12-4 and J usage is TRBJ2-7; 7 bases match TRBD2. This specimen consisted of peripheral blood, obtained in a trial of Ad26.COV2.S vaccine versus placebo. The CDR3 reads CASSFGGSYEQYF. The CDR3 bases are TGTGCCAGCAGTTTTGGCGGGAGCTACGAGCAGTACTTC.